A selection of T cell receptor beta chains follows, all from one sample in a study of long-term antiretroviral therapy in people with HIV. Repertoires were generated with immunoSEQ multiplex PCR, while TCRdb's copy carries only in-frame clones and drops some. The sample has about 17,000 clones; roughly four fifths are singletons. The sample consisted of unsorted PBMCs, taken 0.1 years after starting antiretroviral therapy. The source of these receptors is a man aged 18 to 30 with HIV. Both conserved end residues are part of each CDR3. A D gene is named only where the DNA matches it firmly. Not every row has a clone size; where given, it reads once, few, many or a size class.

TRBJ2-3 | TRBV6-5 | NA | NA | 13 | CASTAPSGDTQYF | TGTGCCAGCACGGCGCCGAGCGGAGATACGCAGTATTTT
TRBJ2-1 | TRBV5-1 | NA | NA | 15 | CASYNPRGLNNEQFF | TGCGCCAGCTATAACCCACGGGGCCTAAACAATGAGCAGTTCTTC
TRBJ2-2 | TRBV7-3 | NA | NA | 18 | CASSSPSTPAELTGELFF | TGTGCCAGCAGCTCCCCCTCGACCCCAGCTGAGTTAACCGGGGAGCTGTTTTTT
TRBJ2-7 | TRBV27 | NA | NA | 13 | CASKPPSSYEQYF | TGTGCCAGCAAGCCACCAAGCTCCTACGAGCAGTACTTC
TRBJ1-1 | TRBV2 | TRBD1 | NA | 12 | CASSEGDRGAFF | TGTGCCAGCAGTGAAGGGGACAGGGGAGCTTTCTTT
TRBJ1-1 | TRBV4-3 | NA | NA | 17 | CASSQDRWEKGATEAFF | TGCGCCAGCAGCCAAGATAGGTGGGAGAAGGGAGCCACTGAAGCTTTCTTT
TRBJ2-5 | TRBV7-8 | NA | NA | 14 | CASSLLRSGETQYF | TGTGCCAGCAGCTTATTACGGAGCGGGGAGACCCAGTACTTC
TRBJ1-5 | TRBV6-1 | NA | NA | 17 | CASSVTRKVYSNQPQHF | TGTGCCAGCAGTGTGACACGGAAGGTTTATAGCAATCAGCCCCAGCATTTT
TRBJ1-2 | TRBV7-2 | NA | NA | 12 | CASSLTGRGYTF | TGTGCCAGCAGCTTAACTGGACGCGGCTACACCTTC
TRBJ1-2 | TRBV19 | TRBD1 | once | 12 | CASRGQGEGYTF | TGTGCCAGTAGGGGACAGGGTGAGGGCTACACCTTC
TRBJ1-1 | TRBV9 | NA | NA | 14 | CASSDGRVNTEAFF | TGTGCCAGCAGCGACGGCAGGGTGAACACTGAAGCTTTCTTT
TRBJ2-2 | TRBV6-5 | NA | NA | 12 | CASSYLTGELFF | TGTGCCAGCAGTTATCTTACCGGGGAGCTGTTTTTT